This TCR beta chain originates from a study of blood T cell repertoires in COVID-19. About the study: The United States, Italy and Spain provided the acute and convalescent COVID-19 samples. PBMCs, B-cell-depleted T cells, or T cells provided the cDNA or gDNA that made up the material.

There are 14 residues in the CDR3. Germline-derived CDR1 and CDR2 are SGHRS and YFSETQ. Trimming shortened V by 0 bases and J by 6 bases, and 11 bases separated the two germline ends. In the authors' methods: Estimation of nucleated cell counts relied on the amplification of reference gene primers. TCRdb's copy holds only in-frame clones and misses some; the assay was immunoSEQ multiplex PCR. V and J calls and clone size follow that table, whereas D and trimming were derived from the DNA. The sample lists 150,000 to 200,000 clones, roughly nine tenths seen once, with roughly 3% in the top ten. The sequencing sample was made of peripheral blood. The chain has TRBV5-1 and TRBJ2-3, with a possible D match to TRBD1 (5 bases). This clonotype was sampled from a man aged 70-80 years with acute or convalescent COVID-19. The CDR3, as DNA: TGCGCCAGCAGCTTGGAGGGCAGGGCGGATACGCAGTATTTT. It is translated as CASSLEGRADTQYF.